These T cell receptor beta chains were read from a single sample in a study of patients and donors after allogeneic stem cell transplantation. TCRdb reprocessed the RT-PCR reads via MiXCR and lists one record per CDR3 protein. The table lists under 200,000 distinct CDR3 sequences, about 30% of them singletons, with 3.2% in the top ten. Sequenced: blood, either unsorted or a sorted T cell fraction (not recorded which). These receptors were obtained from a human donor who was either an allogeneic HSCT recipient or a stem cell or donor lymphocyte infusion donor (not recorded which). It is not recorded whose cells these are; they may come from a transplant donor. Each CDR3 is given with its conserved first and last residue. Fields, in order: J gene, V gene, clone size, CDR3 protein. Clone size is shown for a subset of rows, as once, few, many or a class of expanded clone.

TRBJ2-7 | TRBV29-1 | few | CSVAWTGRTYEQYF
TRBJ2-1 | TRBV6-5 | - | CATIRDSPGREQFF
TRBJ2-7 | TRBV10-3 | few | CAIRLDRVYNEQYF
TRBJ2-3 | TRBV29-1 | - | CSVEYEGRITDTQYF
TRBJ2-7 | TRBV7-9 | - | CASSHEGRTYEQYF
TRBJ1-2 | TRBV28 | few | CASSLLPLPGYTF
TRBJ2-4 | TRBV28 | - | CASSTSRGQGNIQYF
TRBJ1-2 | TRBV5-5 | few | CASSFGQGYYGYTF
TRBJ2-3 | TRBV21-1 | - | CARGGTLLSDTQYF
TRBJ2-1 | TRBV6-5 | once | CASSMLAGGPLNEQFF
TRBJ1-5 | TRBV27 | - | CASSSGDFRGPQHF
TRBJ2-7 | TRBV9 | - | CASSVDPGLPYEQYF
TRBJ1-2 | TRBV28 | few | CASSPLSYSNYGYTF
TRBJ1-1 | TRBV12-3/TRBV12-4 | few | CASSLEGVGNTEAFF
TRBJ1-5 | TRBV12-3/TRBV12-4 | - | CASSSSPRGGNQPQHF
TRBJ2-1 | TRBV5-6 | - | CASGSHSGAEFF
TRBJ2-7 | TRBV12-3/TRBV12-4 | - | CASLMVEFPYEQYF
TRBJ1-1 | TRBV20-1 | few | CSARRMNTEAFF
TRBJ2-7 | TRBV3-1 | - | CASSPPGPLGGYEQYF